These 3 T cell receptor beta chains were all obtained from the same sample, sequenced in a study of blood T cell repertoires in COVID-19. TCRdb keeps only in-frame clones here, not all; method: immunoSEQ multiplex PCR. This repertoire shows 200,000 to 250,000 clones, 85% to 90% found once; its top ten account for roughly 4.5%. The sequencing input was peripheral blood. The receptors originated from a man aged 45-60 years with acute or convalescent COVID-19.

V gene TRBV11-2 combines with J gene TRBJ1-1; unclear D gene. V gave up 4 bases and J gave up 0 bases, with 9 bases separating them. The CDR3 extends over 14 amino acids. The V gene's germline CDR1 is SGHAT and CDR2 FQNNGV. CDR3 protein: CASSSTRLNTEAFF. For the CDR3, the DNA is TGTGCCAGCAGCTCAACCCGGTTGAACACTGAAGCTTTCTTT. The full variable domain, completed using reference TRBV11-2 and TRBJ1-1, is EAGVAQSPRYKIIEKRQSVAFWCNPISGHATLYWYQQILGQGPKLLIQFQNNGVVDDSQLPKDRFSAERLKGVDSTLKIQPAKLEDSAVYLCASSSTRLNTEAFFGQGTRLTVV.

V gene TRBV5-1 combines with J gene TRBJ1-1, with 10 positions matching TRBD1. Trimming cost V 7 bases and J 3 bases; bases outside gene matches: 6. The CDR3 sequence is 14 residues long. Looked up from germline, CDR1 is SGHRS and CDR2 is YFSETQ. CDR3 protein: CASSHGTGDTEAFF. CDR3 bases: TGCGCCAGCTCCCACGGGACAGGGGACACTGAAGCTTTCTTT. Filled out from reference TRBV5-1 and TRBJ1-1, the complete variable domain reads KAGVTQTPRYLIKTRGQQVTLSCSPISGHRSVSWYQQTPGQGLQFLFEYFSETQRNKGNFPGRFSGRQFSNSRSEMNVSTLELGDSALYLCASSHGTGDTEAFFGQGTRLTVV.

This rearrangement joins TRBV13 to TRBJ1-2; no definite D call. The V end lost 1 base, the J end lost 1 base, and 19 bases lay between the germline ends. Germline-derived CDR1 and CDR2 are PRHDT and FYEKMQ (reference sequence). The CDR3 spans 18 residues. Here the CDR3 reads CASSLEKGLYEGNYGYTF. The CDR3 coding sequence is TGTGCCAGCAGCTTAGAAAAGGGTCTATACGAGGGTAACTATGGCTACACCTTC.